This T cell receptor beta chain was identified during a study of a mutant IDH1 vaccine in newly diagnosed glioma. Study details: Treated patients were roughly 62% male, roughly 40% female, mean age 40.4 years. Patients got radiotherapy, temozolomide, or both beforehand, and most got both.

Of note for this clone: Antigen unknown.

Specified time point: week 11, during vaccination. It was 300 ug of mutant IDH1 20-mer peptide that made up each vaccine dose, given with topical imiquimod. There were new WHO grade 3 or 4 astrocytomas in the donors, and these were IDH1-mutant and ATRX-lost. Assay used: immunoSEQ multiplex PCR; TCRdb lists only in-frame clones, some missing. The sample carries 31,000 or so clones, roughly 78% recorded once. Trimming at V came to 0 bases and at J to 0 bases, leaving 4 bases not matched to a gene. Germline CDR1 is SGDLS and CDR2 is YYNGEE. The CDR3 is 16 amino acids. Sample: PBMCs, taken from a glioma patient whose treatment included an IDH1 peptide vaccine. The chain combines TRBV9 with TRBJ2-5; 8 bases map to TRBD2. This TCR came from a man aged 30 to 39 with glioma. The CDR3 here is CASSVDGSGNQETQYF. The CDR3 region has the DNA TGTGCCAGCAGCGTAGACGGTAGCGGGAACCAAGAGACCCAGTACTTC.